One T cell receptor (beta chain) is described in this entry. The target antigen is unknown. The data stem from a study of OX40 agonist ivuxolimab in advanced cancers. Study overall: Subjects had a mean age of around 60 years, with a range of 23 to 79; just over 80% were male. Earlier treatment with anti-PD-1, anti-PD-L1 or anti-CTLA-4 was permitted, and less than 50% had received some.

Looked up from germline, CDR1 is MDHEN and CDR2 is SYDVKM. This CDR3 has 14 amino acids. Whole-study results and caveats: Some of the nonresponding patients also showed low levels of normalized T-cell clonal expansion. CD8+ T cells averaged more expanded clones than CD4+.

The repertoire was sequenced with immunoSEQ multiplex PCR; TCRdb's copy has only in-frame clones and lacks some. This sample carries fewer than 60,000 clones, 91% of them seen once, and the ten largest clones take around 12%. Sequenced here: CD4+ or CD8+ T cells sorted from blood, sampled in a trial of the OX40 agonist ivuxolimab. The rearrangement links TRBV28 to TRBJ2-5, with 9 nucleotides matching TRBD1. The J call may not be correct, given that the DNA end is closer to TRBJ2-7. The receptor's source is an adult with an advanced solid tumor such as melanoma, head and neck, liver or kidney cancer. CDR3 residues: CASERDRALYEQYF. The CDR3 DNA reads TGTGCCAGCGAACGGGACAGGGCTCTCTACGAGCAGTACTTC.